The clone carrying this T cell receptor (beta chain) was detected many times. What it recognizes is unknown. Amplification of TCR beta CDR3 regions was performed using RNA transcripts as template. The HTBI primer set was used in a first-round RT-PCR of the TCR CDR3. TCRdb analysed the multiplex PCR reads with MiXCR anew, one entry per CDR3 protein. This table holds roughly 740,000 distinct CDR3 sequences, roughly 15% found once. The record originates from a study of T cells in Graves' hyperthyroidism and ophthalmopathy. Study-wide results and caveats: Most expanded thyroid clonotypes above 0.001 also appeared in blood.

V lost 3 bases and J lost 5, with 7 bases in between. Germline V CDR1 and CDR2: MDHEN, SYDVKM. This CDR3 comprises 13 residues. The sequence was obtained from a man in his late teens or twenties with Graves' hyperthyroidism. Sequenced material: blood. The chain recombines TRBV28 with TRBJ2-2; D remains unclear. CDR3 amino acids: CASSFSPTGELFF. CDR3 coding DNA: TGTGCCAGCAGTTTCTCCCCAACCGGGGAGCTGTTTTTT.